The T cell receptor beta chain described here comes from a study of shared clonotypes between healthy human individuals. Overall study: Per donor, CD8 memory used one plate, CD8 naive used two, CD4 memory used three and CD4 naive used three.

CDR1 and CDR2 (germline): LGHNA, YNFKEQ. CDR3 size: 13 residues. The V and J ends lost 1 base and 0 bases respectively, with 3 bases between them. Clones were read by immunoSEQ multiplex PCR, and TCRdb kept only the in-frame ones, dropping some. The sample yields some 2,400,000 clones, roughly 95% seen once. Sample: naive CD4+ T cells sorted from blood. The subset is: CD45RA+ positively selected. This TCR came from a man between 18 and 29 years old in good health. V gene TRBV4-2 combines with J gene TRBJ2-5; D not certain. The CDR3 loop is CASSQGDQETQYF. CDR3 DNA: TGTGCCAGCAGCCAAGGTGACCAAGAGACCCAGTACTTC.